The T cell receptor (beta chain) under discussion was sequenced for a study of Graves' ophthalmopathy and Graves' hyperthyroidism. Researchers took RNA transcripts and amplified TCR beta CDR3 regions from them. RT-PCR in the first round used HTBI primers; a second-round multiplex PCR followed. Using its own MiXCR run on the multiplex PCR reads, TCRdb lists one record per CDR3 protein. The repertoire holds a few hundred thousand distinct CDR3 sequences, about a sixth seen once, with 2.4% in the top ten. The germline V gene encodes CDR1 SQVTM and CDR2 ANQGSEA. This CDR3 has 17 residues. Trimming took off 0 bases at V and 0 bases at J, with 15 bases between the two ends. This clonotype came up many times. Its target is unknown. Recruitment covered hyperthyroidism patients aged 18 to 65 whose new diagnosis was of under 2 months' duration. Pregnancy or lactation, uncontrolled infections and other autoimmune diseases were grounds for excluding patients. The authors diagnosed from clinical symptoms, serum thyroxine, TRAb, thyroid ultrasound and orbital computed tomography.

Study results and caveats: Blood also carried most expanded thyroid clonotypes exceeding 0.001 frequency.

The chain recombines TRBV29-1 with TRBJ1-3; TRBD1 is a possible D gene (6 bases). What was sequenced was peripheral blood. This clonotype originated in an adult woman with stable Graves' hyperthyroidism. The CDR3 DNA is TGCAGCGTTGAAGAATTTCAGACAGGTCCCTCTGGAAACACCATATATTTT. This gives the protein CSVEEFQTGPSGNTIYF. Full variable domain (remainder filled in from reference TRBV29-1 and TRBJ1-3): SAVISQKPSRDICQRGTSLTIQCQVDSQVTMMFWYRQQPGQSLTLIATANQGSEATYESGFVIDKFPISRPNLTFSTLTVSNMSPEDSSIYLCSVEEFQTGPSGNTIYFGEGSWLTVV.